This T cell receptor beta chain was found in a study of T cells in tumors after PD-1 blockade. In the study overall: Each patient got pembrolizumab 200 mg every 3 weeks or cemiplimab 350 mg every 2 weeks.

General study points: Some novel exhausted tumor clones appeared in pre-treatment blood, suggesting peripheral recruitment.

Generated by immunoSEQ multiplex PCR, the TCRdb table keeps only in-frame clones and is missing some. Of just under 20,000 clones in the sample, over 75% were seen once. As regards this clone: The antigen is unknown.

This clonotype originated in a human donor with advanced basal cell or squamous cell carcinoma (not recorded which). The sequencing used PBMCs, collected after anti-PD-1 therapy.

The CDR3 sequence: CASSPNRQGNEQFF. Written as DNA, the CDR3 is TGTGCCAGCAGCCCCAACCGACAGGGCAATGAGCAGTTCTTC. The chain couples TRBV5-5 to TRBJ2-1; 7 nucleotides match TRBD1. CDR3 length: 14 residues. Germline assignment: CDR1 SGHKS and CDR2 YYEKEE (reference sequence). The V segment lost 4 bases and the J segment 6 bases; nucleotides outside the gene matches: 7.